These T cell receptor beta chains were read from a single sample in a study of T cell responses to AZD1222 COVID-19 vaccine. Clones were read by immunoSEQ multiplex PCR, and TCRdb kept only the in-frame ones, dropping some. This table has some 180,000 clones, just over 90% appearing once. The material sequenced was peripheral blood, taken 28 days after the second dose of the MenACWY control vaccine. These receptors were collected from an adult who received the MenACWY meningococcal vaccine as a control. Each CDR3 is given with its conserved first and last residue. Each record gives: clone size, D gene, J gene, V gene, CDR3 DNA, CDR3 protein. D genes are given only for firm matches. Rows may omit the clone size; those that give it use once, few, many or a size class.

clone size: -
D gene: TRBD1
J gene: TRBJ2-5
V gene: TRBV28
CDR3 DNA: TGTGCCAGCAGTTCCCCGGCAGGGGGCCGGCAAGAGACCCAGTACTTC
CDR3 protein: CASSSPAGGRQETQYF

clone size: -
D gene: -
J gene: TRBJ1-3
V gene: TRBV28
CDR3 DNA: TGTGCCAGCAGAACCCCTACTTCGTGGGACACCATATATTTT
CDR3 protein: CASRTPTSWDTIYF

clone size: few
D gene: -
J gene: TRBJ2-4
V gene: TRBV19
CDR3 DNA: TGTGCCAGTAGTATCGTGAGTCCTCTAGCCAAAAACATTCAGTACTTC
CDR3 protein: CASSIVSPLAKNIQYF

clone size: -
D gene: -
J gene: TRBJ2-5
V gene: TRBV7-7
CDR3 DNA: TGTGCCAGCAGCTCCGGGAGTTGGCAAGAGACCCAGTACTTC
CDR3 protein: CASSSGSWQETQYF

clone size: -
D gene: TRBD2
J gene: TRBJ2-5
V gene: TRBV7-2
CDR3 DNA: TGTGCCAGCAGCCCCGGTTGGGGGGGAGAGACCCAGTACTTC
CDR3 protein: CASSPGWGGETQYF

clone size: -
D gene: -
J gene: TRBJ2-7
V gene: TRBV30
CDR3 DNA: TGTGCCTGGAGCCCCGGACCGGGGAGCTACGAGCAGTACTTC
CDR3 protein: CAWSPGPGSYEQYF

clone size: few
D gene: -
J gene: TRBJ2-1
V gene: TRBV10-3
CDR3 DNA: TGTGCCATCAGTGTTTTACAAGGCCATGAGCAGTTCTTC
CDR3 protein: CAISVLQGHEQFF

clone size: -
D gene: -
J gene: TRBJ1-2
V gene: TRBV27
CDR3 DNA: TGTGCCAGCAGTTTCCGGGCCGACGGCGTAGGTGGCTACACCTTC
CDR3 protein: CASSFRADGVGGYTF

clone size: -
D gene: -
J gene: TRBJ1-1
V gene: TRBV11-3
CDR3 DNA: TGTGCCAGCAGCTCCGGCCCCGGGGGTGAAGCTTTCTTT
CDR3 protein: CASSSGPGGEAFF

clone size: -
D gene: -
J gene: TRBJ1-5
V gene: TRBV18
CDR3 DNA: TGTGCCAGCTCGTCCGGACGGAGCAATCAGCCCCAGCATTTT
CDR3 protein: CASSSGRSNQPQHF

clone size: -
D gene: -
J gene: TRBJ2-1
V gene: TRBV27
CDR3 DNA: TGTGCCAGCAGTTTACCGGGTGTGATCTACAATGAGCAGTTCTTC
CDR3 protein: CASSLPGVIYNEQFF

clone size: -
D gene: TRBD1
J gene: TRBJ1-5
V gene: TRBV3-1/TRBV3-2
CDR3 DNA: TGTGCCAGCAGCCAAGATCCATTGGAGGCAGGGGGCGTGGGGCAGCCCCAGCATTTT
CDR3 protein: CASSQDPLEAGGVGQPQHF

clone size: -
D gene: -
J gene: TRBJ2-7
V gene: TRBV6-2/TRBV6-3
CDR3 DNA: TGTGCCAGCAGTTACGCAGGGATCTACGAGCAGTACTTC
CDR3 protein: CASSYAGIYEQYF

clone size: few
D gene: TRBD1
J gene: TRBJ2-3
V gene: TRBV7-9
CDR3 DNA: TGTGCCAGCAGCTTATCGGACAGGGCAATATGGACAGATACGCAGTATTTT
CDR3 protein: CASSLSDRAIWTDTQYF

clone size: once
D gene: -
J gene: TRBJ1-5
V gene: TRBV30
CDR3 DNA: TGTGCCTGGAGTGCGGGGCACGATCAGCCCCAGCATTTT
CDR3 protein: CAWSAGHDQPQHF

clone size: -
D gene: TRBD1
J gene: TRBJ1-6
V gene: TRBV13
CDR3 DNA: TGTGCCAGCAGTTTAAGGGGGCAGTCCTATAATTCACCCCTCCACTTT
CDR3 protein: CASSLRGQSYNSPLHF

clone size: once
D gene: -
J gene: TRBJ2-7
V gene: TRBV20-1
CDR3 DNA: TGCAGTGCTAGTCGTGGTAGGTCCTACGAGCAGTACTTC
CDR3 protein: CSASRGRSYEQYF

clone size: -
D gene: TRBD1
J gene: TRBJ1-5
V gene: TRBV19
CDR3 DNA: TGTGCCAGTAGTAGTTTCTCTTTCGGGACAGGGAATCAGCCCCAGCATTTT
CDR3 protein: CASSSFSFGTGNQPQHF

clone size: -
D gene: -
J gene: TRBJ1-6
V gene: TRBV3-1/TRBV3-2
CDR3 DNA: TGTGCCAGCAGCCAAGATCGTCTGGCACCCCTCCACTTT
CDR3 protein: CASSQDRLAPLHF

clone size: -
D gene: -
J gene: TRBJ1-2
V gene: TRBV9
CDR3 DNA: TGTGCCAGCAGCCCCGGGGCGGCAGGGACATATGGCTACACCTTC
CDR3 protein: CASSPGAAGTYGYTF

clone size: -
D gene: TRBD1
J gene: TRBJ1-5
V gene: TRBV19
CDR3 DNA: TGTGCCAGTAGTACGGACAGGGGGCATTACAATCAGCCCCAGCATTTT
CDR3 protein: CASSTDRGHYNQPQHF

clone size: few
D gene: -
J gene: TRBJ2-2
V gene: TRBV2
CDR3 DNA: TGTGCCAGCAGACCCCAAGGCGGGGAGCTGTTTTTT
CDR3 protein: CASRPQGGELFF

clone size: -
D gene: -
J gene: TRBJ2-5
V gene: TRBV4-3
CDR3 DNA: TGCGCCAGCAGCCAAGTGGGGGGCGAGGAGACCCAGTACTTC
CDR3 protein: CASSQVGGEETQYF

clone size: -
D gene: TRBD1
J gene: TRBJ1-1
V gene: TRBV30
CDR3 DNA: TGTGCCTGGAGTGTGGGGACAGGGGTGGGCGGCACTGAAGCTTTCTTT
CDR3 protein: CAWSVGTGVGGTEAFF

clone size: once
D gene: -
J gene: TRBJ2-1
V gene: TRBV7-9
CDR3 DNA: TGTGCCAGCAGTCCTCGGACGGGGGCCCAACCAGGACGATACAATGAGCAGTTCTTC
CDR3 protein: CASSPRTGAQPGRYNEQFF

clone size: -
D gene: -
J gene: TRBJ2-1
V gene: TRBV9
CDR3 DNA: TGTGCCAGCAGCGTGGGCCGCGTTTCCTACAATGAGCAGTTCTTC
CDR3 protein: CASSVGRVSYNEQFF

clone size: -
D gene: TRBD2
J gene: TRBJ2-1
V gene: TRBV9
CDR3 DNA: TGTGCCAGCAGCGCCCGGACTAGCGGGAGGGCAGAGCAGTTCTTC
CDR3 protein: CASSARTSGRAEQFF

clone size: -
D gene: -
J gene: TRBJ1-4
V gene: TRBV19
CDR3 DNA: TGTGCCAGTAGGGGCAGCGTTAATGAAAAACTGTTTTTT
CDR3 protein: CASRGSVNEKLFF

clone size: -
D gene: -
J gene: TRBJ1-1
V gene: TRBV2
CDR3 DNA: TGTGCCACCCGATCCACAGGGACCCTCACTGAAGCTTTCTTT
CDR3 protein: CATRSTGTLTEAFF

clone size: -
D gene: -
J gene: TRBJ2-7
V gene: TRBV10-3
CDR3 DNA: TGTGCCATCAGGGGGACAAACTACGAGCAGTACTTC
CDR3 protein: CAIRGTNYEQYF

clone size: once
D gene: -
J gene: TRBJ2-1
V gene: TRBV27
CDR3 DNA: TGTGCCAGCAGCTTGGACGAGCGGACCTACAATGAGCAGTTCTTC
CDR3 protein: CASSLDERTYNEQFF

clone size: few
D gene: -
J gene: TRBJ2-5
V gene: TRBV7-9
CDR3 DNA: TGTGCCAGCAGTCACGGAGTCCAAGAGACCCAGTACTTC
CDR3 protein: CASSHGVQETQYF

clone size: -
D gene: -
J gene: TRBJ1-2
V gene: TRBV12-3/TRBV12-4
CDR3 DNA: TGTGCCAGCAGGGGCAGCTACTATGGCTACACCTTC
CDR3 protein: CASRGSYYGYTF

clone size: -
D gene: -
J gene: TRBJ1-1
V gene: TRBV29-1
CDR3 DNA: TGCAGCGTTGATCGGGCGGTTGAAGCTTTCTTT
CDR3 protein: CSVDRAVEAFF

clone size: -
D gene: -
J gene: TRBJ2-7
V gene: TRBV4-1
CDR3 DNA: TGCGCCAGCAGCCTACAGGTGACCTACGAGCAGTACTTC
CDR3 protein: CASSLQVTYEQYF

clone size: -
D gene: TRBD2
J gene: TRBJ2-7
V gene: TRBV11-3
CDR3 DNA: TGTGCCAGCAGCTTATCGGCGGGAGTGTGGGAGCAGTACTTC
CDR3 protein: CASSLSAGVWEQYF

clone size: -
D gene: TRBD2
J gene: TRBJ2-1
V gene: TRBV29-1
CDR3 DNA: TGCAGCGTTGAGGGGGAGGGATCCTACAATGAGCAGTTCTTC
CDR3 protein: CSVEGEGSYNEQFF

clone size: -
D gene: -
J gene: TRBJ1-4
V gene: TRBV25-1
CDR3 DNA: TGTGCCAGCAGTGAATTTTTCGGGGGAGGGAGTAATGAAAAACTGTTTTTT
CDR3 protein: CASSEFFGGGSNEKLFF

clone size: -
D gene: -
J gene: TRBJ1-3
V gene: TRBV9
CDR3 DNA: TGTGCCAGCCAAGCGACCCCTGGAAACACCATATATTTT
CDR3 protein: CASQATPGNTIYF

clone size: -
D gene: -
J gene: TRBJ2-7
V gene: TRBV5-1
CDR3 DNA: TGCGCCAGCAGCTTAAATACGGGGTACGAGCAGTACTTC
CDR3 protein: CASSLNTGYEQYF

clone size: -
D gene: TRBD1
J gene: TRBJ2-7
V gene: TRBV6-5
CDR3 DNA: TGTGCCAGCAGGGACCCCGGGACAGGGGGCTATGAGCAGTACTTC
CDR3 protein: CASRDPGTGGYEQYF

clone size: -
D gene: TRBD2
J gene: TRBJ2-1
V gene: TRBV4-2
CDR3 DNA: TGTGCCAGCAGCCAAGTACCTAGCGGAGAGGGACGCGATGAGCAGTTCTTC
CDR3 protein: CASSQVPSGEGRDEQFF

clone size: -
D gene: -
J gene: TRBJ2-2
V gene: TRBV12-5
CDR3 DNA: TGTGCTAGTGGTTTGGTAACGGTCACCGGGGAGCTGTTTTTT
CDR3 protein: CASGLVTVTGELFF

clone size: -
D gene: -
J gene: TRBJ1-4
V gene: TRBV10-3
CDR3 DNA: TGTGCCATCAGTGCAGGGGATAATGAAAAACTGTTTTTT
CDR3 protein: CAISAGDNEKLFF

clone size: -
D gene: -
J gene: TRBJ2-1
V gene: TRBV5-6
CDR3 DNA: TGTGCCAGCAGCTTGGACCCCTTTAGGAATGAGCAGTTCTTC
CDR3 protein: CASSLDPFRNEQFF

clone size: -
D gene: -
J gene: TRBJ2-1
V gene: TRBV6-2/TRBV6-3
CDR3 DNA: TGTGCCAGCAGTTACATGGGTGGGGAGGTGGGTGAGCAGTTCTTC
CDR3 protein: CASSYMGGEVGEQFF

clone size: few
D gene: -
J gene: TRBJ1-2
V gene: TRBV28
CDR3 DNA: TGTGCCAGCAGTTTAGTGCAGCGCGGCTACACCTTC
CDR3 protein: CASSLVQRGYTF

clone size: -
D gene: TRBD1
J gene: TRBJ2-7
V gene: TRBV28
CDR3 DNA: TGTGCCAGCAGGAGGGACAGGGGGCGGTACGAGCAGTACTTC
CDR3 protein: CASRRDRGRYEQYF

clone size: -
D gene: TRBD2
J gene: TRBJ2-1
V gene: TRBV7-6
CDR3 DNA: TGTGCCAGCAGCGTCTCGGGACTAGTCAATGAGCAGTTCTTC
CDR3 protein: CASSVSGLVNEQFF

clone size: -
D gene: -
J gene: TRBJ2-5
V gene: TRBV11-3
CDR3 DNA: TGTGCCAGCAGCTTGGCACGCTGGGCAGAAGGTGGGACCCAGTACTTC
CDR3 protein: CASSLARWAEGGTQYF

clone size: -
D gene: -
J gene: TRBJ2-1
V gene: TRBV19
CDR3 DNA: TGTGCCAGTAGTAGACATTACAATGAGCAGTTCTTC
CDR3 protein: CASSRHYNEQFF

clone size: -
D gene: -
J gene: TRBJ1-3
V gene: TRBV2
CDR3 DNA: TGTGCCAGCAGTGAACTAGACGGCCGAAACACCATATATTTT
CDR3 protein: CASSELDGRNTIYF

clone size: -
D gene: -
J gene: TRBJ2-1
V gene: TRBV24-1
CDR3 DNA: TGTGCCACCAGTGATTTAAAAGGACCAAGCCTTGTGAATGAGCAGTTCTTC
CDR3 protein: CATSDLKGPSLVNEQFF

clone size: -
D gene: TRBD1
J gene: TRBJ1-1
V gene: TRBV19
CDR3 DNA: TGTGCCAGTAGTGCCACAGGGGGCCGGACTGAAGCTTTCTTT
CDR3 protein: CASSATGGRTEAFF

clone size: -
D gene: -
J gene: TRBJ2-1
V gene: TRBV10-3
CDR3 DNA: TGTGCCATTTCCGGGCCCGAATACAATGAGCAGTTCTTC
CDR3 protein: CAISGPEYNEQFF

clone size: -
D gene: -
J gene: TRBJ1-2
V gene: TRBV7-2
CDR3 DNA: TGTGCCAGCAGCTTAGGTCCCGGACAGTATATGGGCTACACCTTC
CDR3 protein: CASSLGPGQYMGYTF

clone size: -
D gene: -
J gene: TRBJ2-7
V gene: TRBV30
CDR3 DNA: TGTGCCTCAAGGGCCGTCGCCTACGAGCAGTACTTC
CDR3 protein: CASRAVAYEQYF

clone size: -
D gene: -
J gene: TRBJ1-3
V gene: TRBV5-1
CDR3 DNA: TGCGCCAGCAGCCCGCTCATTGCGGGCAGCTCTGGAAACACCATATATTTT
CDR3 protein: CASSPLIAGSSGNTIYF